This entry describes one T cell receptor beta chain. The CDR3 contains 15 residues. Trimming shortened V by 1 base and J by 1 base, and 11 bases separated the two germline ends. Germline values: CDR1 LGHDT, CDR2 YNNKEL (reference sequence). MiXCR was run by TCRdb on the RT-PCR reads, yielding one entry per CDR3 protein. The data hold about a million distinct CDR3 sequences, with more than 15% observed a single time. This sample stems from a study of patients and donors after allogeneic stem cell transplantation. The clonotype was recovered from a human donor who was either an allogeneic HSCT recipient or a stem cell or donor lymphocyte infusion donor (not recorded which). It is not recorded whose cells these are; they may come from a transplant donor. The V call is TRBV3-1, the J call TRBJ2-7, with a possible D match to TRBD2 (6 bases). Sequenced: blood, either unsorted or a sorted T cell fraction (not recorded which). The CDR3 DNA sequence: TGTGCCAGCAGCCAAGTAGCGGACGCATCCTACGAGCAGTACTTC. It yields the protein CASSQVADASYEQYF.